This T cell receptor beta chain emerged from a study of blood T cell repertoires in COVID-19 (dated by TCRdb to 2018 to 2021). A note on the overall study: Samples covering the acute and convalescent phases of COVID-19 were provided by collaborators in the United States, Italy and Spain. Where available, HLA class I and class II types were obtained from metadata supplied by the sample provider rather than from assay-based typing. Deeply sampled blood TCRbeta repertoires from subjects exposed to, actively infected with, or recovered from COVID-19 were included in the dataset. The material from the prospective study consisted of cDNA or gDNA derived from T cells, B-cell-depleted T cells, or PBMCs. The repertoires were released in a freely available public database intended as a resource for research on the immune response to SARS-CoV-2. Samples were obtained from the ongoing ImmuneRACE study (first 160 participants) and from 1,000 to 1,500 subjects provided by 6 global collaborators. The sample metadata nearly always contained a de-identified subject ID, COVID-19 status, age in years and sex. Overall results and qualifications from the work: The amount of clinical and demographic metadata varied by source and participant and was provided uncurated.

TCRbeta CDR3 regions were amplified from genomic DNA by means of the immunoSEQ Assay, a bias-controlled multiplex PCR. The original pipeline was this. The number of nucleated cells in each sample was estimated by amplification of reference gene primers within the assay. To quantify the absolute abundance of each unique TCRbeta CDR3 rearrangement, sequence reads were collapsed and filtered. For each sample, productive Simpson clonality was calculated as the square root of Simpson's diversity index across productive rearrangements. TCRdb provides this immuneACCESS table in a form limited to in-frame rearrangements. Some clones are lacking; in checked studies, under half of them reflect an unresolved V gene, and why the rest are absent is not known. Clone size and V and J calls were adopted from that table, with D and trimming inferred from the DNA. This sample comprises roughly 150,000 clones, about 88% of them detected only once. 2% to 3% of the sample is in the top ten clones.

Whole blood was collected in K2EDTA tubes by collaborating institutions according to the institutions' own protocols. For TCRbeta analysis, collaborators shipped samples in one of three forms: frozen whole blood, isolated PBMCs, or DNA extracted from either of those sample types. About this clone: The specificity of this receptor is unknown. No per-base quality is available; no much larger clone lies one base away.

For CDR1 and CDR2, the germline V gene lists KGHSH and LQKENI. Including the terminal cysteine and phenylalanine, the CDR3 comprises 13 residues. Just the 39-base CDR3 DNA is kept, in frame starting at base 1. V is cut by 1 base and J by 2 bases, and the space between the germline ends is 5 bases. This TCR was recovered from a woman in her seventies with acute or convalescent COVID-19. The rearranged chain carries TRBV18 and TRBJ1-2, with TRBD1 tentatively as D gene (5 bases match). What was sequenced was peripheral blood. The nucleotides are TGTGCCAGCTCACCACAGGGGAACTATGGCTACACCTTC. It translates as CASSPQGNYGYTF.